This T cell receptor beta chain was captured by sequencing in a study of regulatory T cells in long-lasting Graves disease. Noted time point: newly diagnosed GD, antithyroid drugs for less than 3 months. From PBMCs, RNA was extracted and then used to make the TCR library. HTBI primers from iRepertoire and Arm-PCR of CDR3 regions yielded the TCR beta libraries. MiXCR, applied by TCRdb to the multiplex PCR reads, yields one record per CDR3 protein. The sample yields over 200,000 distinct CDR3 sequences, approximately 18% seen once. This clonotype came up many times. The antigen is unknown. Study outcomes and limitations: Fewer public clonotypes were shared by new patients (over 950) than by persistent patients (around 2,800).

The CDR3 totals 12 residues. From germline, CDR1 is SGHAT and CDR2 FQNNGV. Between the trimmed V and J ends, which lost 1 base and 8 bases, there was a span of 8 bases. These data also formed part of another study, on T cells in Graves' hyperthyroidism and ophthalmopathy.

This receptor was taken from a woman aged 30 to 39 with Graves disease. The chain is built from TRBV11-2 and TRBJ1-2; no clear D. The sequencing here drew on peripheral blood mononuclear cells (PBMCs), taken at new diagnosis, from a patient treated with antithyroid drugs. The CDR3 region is CASSLVGRGYTF. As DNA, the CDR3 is TGTGCCAGCAGCTTAGTTGGCCGGGGCTACACCTTC.